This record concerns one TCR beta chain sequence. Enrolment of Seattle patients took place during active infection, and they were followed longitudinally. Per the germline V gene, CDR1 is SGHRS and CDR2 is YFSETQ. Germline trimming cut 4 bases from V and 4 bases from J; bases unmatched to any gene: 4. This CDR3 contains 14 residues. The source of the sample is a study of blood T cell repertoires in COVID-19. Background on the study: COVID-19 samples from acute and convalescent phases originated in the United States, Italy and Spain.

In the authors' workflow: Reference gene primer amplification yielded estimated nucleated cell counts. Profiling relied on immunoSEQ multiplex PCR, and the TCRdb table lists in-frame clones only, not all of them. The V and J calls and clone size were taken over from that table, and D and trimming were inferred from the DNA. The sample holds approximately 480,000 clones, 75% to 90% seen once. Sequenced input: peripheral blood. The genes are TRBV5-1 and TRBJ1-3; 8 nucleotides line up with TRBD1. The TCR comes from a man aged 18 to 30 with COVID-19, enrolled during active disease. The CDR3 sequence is CASSHGQGGNTIYF. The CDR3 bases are TGCGCCAGCAGCCACGGACAGGGAGGAAACACCATATATTTT. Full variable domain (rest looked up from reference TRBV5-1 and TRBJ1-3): KAGVTQTPRYLIKTRGQQVTLSCSPISGHRSVSWYQQTPGQGLQFLFEYFSETQRNKGNFPGRFSGRQFSNSRSEMNVSTLELGDSALYLCASSHGQGGNTIYFGEGSWLTVV.